Each of the 19 T cell receptor beta chains below was sequenced from the same sample in a study of T cell clonality in common variable immunodeficiency (dated by TCRdb to the mid-2010s). Library construction relied on the immunoSEQ multiplex PCR assay. The table was pulled from immuneACCESS by TCRdb, which kept in-frame rearrangements only. Such tables lose some clones; where checked, under half of the loss comes from unresolved V genes, and the rest has no known cause. The table puts about 34,000 clones in this sample, none counted just once. The ten largest clones add up to approximately 1% of the sample. The material sequenced was peripheral blood mononuclear cells. These receptors came from a person aged 18 to 70 in good health.

A remark on this clone: This may arise from a read error, as a much more abundant clone is one base away. Partial CDR3 DNA: TGTGCCAGCAGCTTGGGAGGGGGTTATGGC. Translating it yields CASSLGGGYG. The CDR3 in full is CASSLGGGYGYTF. V is TRBV5-5 and J is TRBJ1-2; TRBD1 might be the D (6 bases). The CDR3 extends 3 residues past the end of the read, so its final part is completed from the germline J gene. The CDR3 sequence is 13 residues long. V was trimmed by 0 bases and J by 5 bases, leaving 8 bases between them. Germline CDR1 SGHKS, CDR2 YYEKEE (reference sequence).

This clone showed up many times. The read gets to within 3 residues of the CDR3 end, and the germline J gene fills in the rest. The chain recombines TRBV7-6 with TRBJ2-2; TRBD2 matches 10 bases. The trim removed 0 bases at V and 5 bases at J, leaving 6 bases unmatched. Looked up from germline, CDR1 is SGHVS and CDR2 is FNYEAQ. The CDR3 has 17 residues. The sequenced CDR3 bases are TGTGCCAGCAGCTTAGCGTCAATAGCGGGGGGAACCGGGGAG. The encoded protein is CASSLASIAGGTGE. The full CDR3 protein reads CASSLASIAGGTGELFF.

This clone was seen many times. From the germline J gene comes the end of the CDR3, since the read stops 3 residues before it. The chain joins TRBV2 to TRBJ2-3; TRBD1 is a possible D gene (5 bases). Germline V gene data show CDR1 as SNHLY and CDR2 as FYNNEI. The CDR3 totals 16 residues. Between the trimmed V and J ends, which lost 6 bases and 1 base, there was a span of 17 bases. The CDR3 region is CASSLRVAAGTDTQYF. The part of the CDR3 DNA that was read is TGTGCCAGCAGCCTCAGGGTAGCTGCTGGCACAGATACG.

This clone was found many times. From the germline J gene comes the end of the CDR3, since the read stops 3 residues before it. J is TRBJ1-1 and V is TRBV2; D may be TRBD1 (5 bases). There are 13 residues in the CDR3. In germline, CDR1 is SNHLY, CDR2 FYNNEI. Trimming stripped 4 bases from V and 7 bases from J, with 13 bases between. The CDR3 DNA, read in part, is TGTGCCAGCAGTGTTCAGGGAAGGGGTGAA. Translation: CASSVQGRGE. From start to end, the CDR3 is CASSVQGRGEAFF.

This clone was found many times. With the read ending 3 residues before the CDR3 end, the germline J gene is used to fill in that end. The chain employs TRBV5-1 and TRBJ2-7; 7 positions match TRBD1. The CDR3 loop spans 17 amino acids. The V gene's germline CDR1 is SGHRS and CDR2 YFSETQ. The V gene end was trimmed by 3 bases and the J gene end by 3 bases; junction bases not matched to a gene: 15. CDR3 sequence reads: CASSSGTATLLNYEQYF. Partial CDR3 DNA: TGCGCCAGCAGCTCGGGGACAGCCACCCTACTAAACTACGAG. The whole variable domain, remainder taken from reference TRBV5-1 and TRBJ2-7, is KAGVTQTPRYLIKTRGQQVTLSCSPISGHRSVSWYQQTPGQGLQFLFEYFSETQRNKGNFPGRFSGRQFSNSRSEMNVSTLELGDSALYLCASSSGTATLLNYEQYFGPGTRLTVT.

This clone appeared many times. The read terminates 3 residues ahead of where the CDR3 ends, so the germline J gene completes it. This sequence joins TRBV10-1 and TRBJ2-1; 10 nucleotides match TRBD2. Trimming removed 8 bases from V and 5 bases from J; junction bases left unmatched: 9. Germline CDR1 and CDR2: WNHNN and SYGVQD (reference sequence). This CDR3 contains 15 residues. This CDR3 reads CASSQGTSEDNEQFF. The CDR3 DNA, read in part, is TGCGCCAGCTCCCAAGGGACTAGCGAGGACAATGAG.

There are many counts of this clone. The read gets to within 3 residues of the CDR3 end, and the germline J gene fills in the rest. This sequence joins TRBV18 and TRBJ2-7; TRBD2 agrees at 10 bases. The germline CDR1 and CDR2 sequences are KGHSH and LQKENI. The CDR3 is 16 residues long. V gave up 3 bases and J gave up 0 bases; unmatched junction bases: 5. The CDR3 DNA, read in part, is TGTGCCAGCTCACCTCGTCTAGCGGGAGACTCCTACGAG. Protein product: CASSPRLAGDSYE. The full CDR3 sequence reads CASSPRLAGDSYEQYF.

This clone was recorded many times. The read gets to within 3 residues of the CDR3 end, and the germline J gene fills in the rest. This chain links TRBV3-1 (or the pseudogene TRBV3-2) with TRBJ2-1; the match to TRBD2 covers 11 bases. The V and J ends lost 4 bases and 3 bases, in that order; junction bases with no gene match: 2. The germline CDR1 and CDR2 sequences are LGHDT and YNNKEL (reference sequence). The length of the CDR3 is 15 residues. The CDR3 loop reads CASSPGTSGYNEQFF. The CDR3 bases that were read are TGTGCCAGCAGCCCCGGGACTAGCGGCTACAATGAG.

The table lists this clone with many counts. The read ends 3 residues shy of where the CDR3 ends; the end is completed using the germline J gene. The rearrangement links TRBV10-3 to TRBJ1-1, with D perhaps TRBD1 (5 bases). The length of the CDR3 is 15 residues. V dropped 2 bases and J dropped 0 bases, with 10 bases sitting between them. Germline V gene sequence: CDR1 ENHRY, CDR2 SYGVKD. This CDR3 reads CAISEVQGVNTEAFF. Incomplete CDR3 DNA: TGTGCCATCAGTGAGGTCCAGGGCGTGAACACTGAA.

This clone was picked up many times. Read sequence stops 3 residues before the CDR3 end, and the germline J gene provides the missing end. The V gene is TRBV7-9, the J gene TRBJ1-6; weak D call: TRBD1 (5 bases). CDR1 is SEHNR, CDR2 FQNEAQ, per germline (reference sequence). Trimming cost V 4 bases and J 9 bases, with 13 bases left between them. The CDR3 is made up of 14 amino acids. CDR3 region: CASSSDSLFSPLHF. The DNA read from the CDR3 is TGTGCCAGCAGCTCCGACAGTCTTTTTTCACCC.

Many counts were recorded for this clone. The CDR3 sequence is CASASPGTGGRVAFF. CDR3 DNA (partial): TGTGCTAGTGCCTCCCCAGGGACAGGGGGACGTGTA. The chain uses TRBV12-5 and TRBJ1-1, with TRBD1 matching over 11 bases. The CDR3 end is not reached by the read, which stops 3 residues before it; the germline J gene fills it in. Germline V gene lookup returns CDR1 LGHNT and CDR2 FRNRAP. The CDR3 contains 15 residues.

This clone showed up just a few times. Being one base from a much bigger clone, this may be a read error. The read terminates 3 residues before the CDR3 end, so the remaining end is supplied by the germline J gene. This chain connects TRBV19 to TRBJ2-3; TRBD1 aligns across 7 bases. Per the germline V gene, CDR1 is LNHDA and CDR2 is SQIVND (reference sequence). CDR3 size: 12 residues. The sequenced part of the CDR3 DNA is TGTGTCAGTAGTATACAGGGGGATACG. Translation: CVSSIQGDT. The whole CDR3 sequence is CVSSIQGDTQYF.

Ten or more counts support this clone. The CDR3 is cut off 3 residues early in the read; its end comes from the germline J gene. The chain carries TRBV5-4 and TRBJ1-2; D remains ambiguous. The CDR3 has 13 amino acids. Germline V gives CDR1 SGHNT, CDR2 YYREEE (reference sequence). Trimming left V 5 bases short and J 6 bases short, with 14 bases between. CDR3 DNA, as far as it was read: TGTGCCAGCAGTTCCCATTCCTTAGATGGC. This codes for CASSSHSLDG. The CDR3 as a whole reads CASSSHSLDGYTF.

This clone appeared many times. The read ends 3 residues shy of where the CDR3 ends; the end is completed using the germline J gene. The chain is built from TRBV15 and TRBJ1-1; no clear D. This CDR3 comprises 16 residues. In germline, CDR1 is LNHNV, CDR2 YYDKDF (reference sequence). V lost 0 bases to trimming and J lost 4 bases, with 15 bases between them. The CDR3 reads CATSRDSVAGGTEAFF. The sequenced part of the CDR3 DNA is TGTGCCACCAGCAGAGATAGTGTAGCCGGTGGCACTGAA.

This clone was recorded at least ten times. The read ends 3 residues early relative to the CDR3; the germline J gene fills the gap. The chain carries TRBV2 and TRBJ2-2; D may correspond to TRBD1 or TRBD2 (5 bases each). Germline loops: CDR1 SNHLY, CDR2 FYNNEI. This CDR3 has 17 amino acids. V lost 7 bases and J lost 4, with 22 bases in between. The CDR3 sequence is CASTEGWIRDRTGELFF. Incomplete CDR3 DNA: TGTGCCAGCACAGAGGGATGGATCAGGGATCGCACCGGGGAG.

This clone was seen at least ten times. The read finishes 3 residues shy of the CDR3 end, and the germline J gene is used to complete it. The chain carries TRBV18 and TRBJ2-5, with 11 bases aligning to TRBD2. V was clipped by 5 bases and J by 4 bases; unmatched bases: 6. In germline, CDR1 is KGHSH, CDR2 LQKENI. There are 15 residues in the CDR3. CDR3 loop: CASSLGLAGLETQYF. CDR3 bases read: TGTGCCAGCTCATTAGGACTAGCGGGCTTAGAGACC.

This clone came up many times. The CDR3 end lies 3 residues beyond the end of the read and is filled in from the germline J gene. The chain has TRBV10-3 and TRBJ2-5; 12 nucleotides match TRBD2. This CDR3 contains 15 residues. Unmatched junction bases numbered 5, after V lost 3 bases and J lost 6 bases. Per the germline V gene, CDR1 is ENHRY and CDR2 is SYGVKD. The CDR3 DNA, read in part, is TGTGCCATCAGTGAACTAGCGGGGGGTGGGAAGACC. This translates into CAISELAGGGKT. The full CDR3 protein is CAISELAGGGKTQYF.

This clone was counted at least ten times. Sequencing ends 3 residues short of the CDR3 end; the germline J gene provides the rest. The chain joins TRBV2 to TRBJ2-4, with TRBD1 as a possible D gene (6 bases). The CDR3 contains 17 residues. CDR1 and CDR2 from the germline V gene are SNHLY and FYNNEI. V was cut by 0 bases and J by 4 bases, with 16 bases left in between. The CDR3 bases that were read are TGTGCCAGCAGTGAAGCTGGGTCCACAGGGAAGAAAAACATT. As protein: CASSEAGSTGKKNI. The full CDR3 is CASSEAGSTGKKNIQYF.

This clone was recorded many times. The read stops 3 residues short of the end of the CDR3; the missing end is completed from the germline J gene. The gene calls are TRBV12-3 or TRBV12-4 and TRBJ1-1; 8 bases align to TRBD1. The CDR3 is made up of 13 amino acids. Incomplete CDR3 DNA: TGTGCCAGCAGTTTTGGGACAGGAGGCGAA. Its protein is CASSFGTGGE. The CDR3 in its entirety is CASSFGTGGEAFF.